Shown below are 25 T cell receptor beta chains from a single sample sequenced in a study of cytomegalovirus exposure and HLA in healthy donors. Vbeta (60) and Jbeta (13) primers were used in the PCR. Using immunoSEQ multiplex PCR, the repertoire was profiled, and TCRdb retains in-frame clones only, with some absent. This sample has 130,000 or so clones, with around 80% found just once. Sequencing was done on a sample of PBMCs. These receptor sequences come from a man in his thirties or forties in good health and CMV-seronegative.

This clone appeared once. V and J are TRBV28 and TRBJ1-2; unclear D gene. V was pared by 6 bases and J by 0 bases, with 14 bases between. The CDR3 runs to 15 residues. Per the germline V gene, CDR1 is MDHEN and CDR2 is SYDVKM. In DNA form, the CDR3 reads TGTGCCAGCAGAGCGACGGCAACGGCTAACTATGGCTACACCTTC. This encodes CASRATATANYGYTF.

This chain joins TRBV5-4 and TRBJ2-3; 8 bases map to TRBD1. With 1 base clipped from V and 2 bases from J, the junction kept 6 bases outside the gene matches. The CDR3 has 16 amino acids. Germline CDR1 is SGHNT and CDR2 is YYREEE (reference sequence). The CDR3 region is CASSLSDRGFTDTQYF. Here the CDR3 DNA reads TGTGCCAGCAGCTTGAGTGACAGGGGTTTCACAGATACGCAGTATTTT.

The CDR3 bases are TGTGCCAGCAGCTCGGGGACAGGGGCTTCGGATGAGCAGTTCTTC. Its translation: CASSSGTGASDEQFF. This chain links TRBV11-3 with TRBJ2-1; TRBD1 agrees at 10 bases. V was pared by 4 bases and J by 8 bases, with 8 bases of the junction left unmatched. CDR1 is SGHNT and CDR2 is YENEEA in the germline V gene. The length of the CDR3 is 15 residues.

The chain combines TRBV5-1 with TRBJ2-2; TRBD2 aligns across 8 bases. The CDR3 spans 17 residues. Looked up from germline, CDR1 is SGHRS and CDR2 is YFSETQ. With 1 base clipped from V and 0 bases from J, the junction kept 5 bases outside the gene matches. CDR3 sequence (DNA): TGCGCCAGCAGCTTGCCTACTAGCGGCGCGAACACCGGGGAGCTGTTTTTT. It is translated as CASSLPTSGANTGELFF.

This chain connects TRBV4-2 to TRBJ2-7; 7 bases match TRBD1. Germline V gene lookup returns CDR1 LGHNA and CDR2 YNFKEQ. V dropped 1 base and J dropped 0; count of bases not matched to a gene: 6. The CDR3 is 16 residues long. The CDR3, as DNA: TGTGCCAGCAGCCAAGGGGTCGGACAGGACTCCTACGAGCAGTACTTC. Amino acid sequence: CASSQGVGQDSYEQYF.

Notes on this clone: A read error may produce the germline difference seen at one junction end. The V gene is TRBV28, the J gene TRBJ1-2; 7 bases match TRBD1. Germline V gene sequence: CDR1 MDHEN, CDR2 SYDVKM. This CDR3 spans 15 amino acids. The CDR3 DNA is TGTGCCAGCAGTCCCGTCCAGACAGGGCTGGCCCTTAACCACTTC. Its translation: CASSPVQTGLALNHF.

The chain recombines TRBV28 with TRBJ2-7, with TRBD1 as a possible D gene (5 bases). This CDR3 comprises 14 residues. From germline, CDR1 is MDHEN and CDR2 SYDVKM. V lost 4 bases, J lost 7 bases, and 17 bases lay in between. CDR3 protein: CASSSVGPSGEQYF. Here the CDR3 DNA reads TGTGCCAGCAGTTCGGTAGGACCTTCAGGGGAGCAGTACTTC.

V usage is TRBV28 and J usage is TRBJ1-6, with no clear D. Trimming pared 5 bases from V and 7 bases from J, leaving 18 bases between. There are 16 residues in the CDR3. Germline values: CDR1 MDHEN, CDR2 SYDVKM. The CDR3 protein is CASSTTPEAVNSPLHF. The CDR3 DNA reads TGTGCCAGCAGTACCACCCCCGAGGCAGTCAATTCACCCCTCCACTTT. Looking up the rest from reference TRBV28 and TRBJ1-6 gives the full variable domain: DVKVTQSSRYLVKRTGEKVFLECVQDMDHENMFWYRQDPGLGLRLIYFSYDVKMKEKGDIPEGYSVSREKKERFSLILESASTNQTSMYLCASSTTPEAVNSPLHFGNGTRLTVT.

The chain joins TRBV6-1 to TRBJ1-1; no clear D gene. This CDR3 spans 15 amino acids. Per the germline V gene, CDR1 is MNHNS and CDR2 is SASEGT. The V end was cut by 7 bases, the J end by 5 bases, with 20 bases between. Here the CDR3 DNA reads TGTGCCAGCACCCCCTCGACATTCCGAGAGACTGAAGCTTTCTTT. It is translated as CASTPSTFRETEAFF.

This clone was found once. The chain couples TRBV5-6 to TRBJ2-7; a weak D match, TRBD2 (6 bases). Per the germline V gene, CDR1 is SGHDT and CDR2 is YYEEEE. CDR3 length equals 14 residues. V was trimmed by 3 bases and J by 2 bases, leaving 12 bases between them. The CDR3 DNA sequence: TGTGCCAGCAGCTCGGACTACTCTACCTACGAGCAGTACTTC. Translated: CASSSDYSTYEQYF.

The gene calls are TRBV6-5 and TRBJ2-5, with 9 bases that match TRBD2. The J segment lost 5 bases and the V segment lost 8 bases, leaving 12 bases of the junction unmatched. The CDR3 consists of 15 residues. Germline CDR1 and CDR2: MNHEY and SVGAGI. The DNA for the CDR3 is TGTGCCAGCCTCCCCAGCGGGGGGCTTGGGGAGACCCAGTACTTC. Protein product: CASLPSGGLGETQYF.

This clone turned up a few times. The sample has other DNA sequences that encode this CDR3 too. The chain is built from TRBV28 and TRBJ1-2; D remains unclear. The CDR3 totals 13 residues. Germline V gives CDR1 MDHEN, CDR2 SYDVKM. V was cut by 3 bases and J by 2 bases, with 7 bases left in between. This chain's CDR3 is CASSLAGNYGYTF. DNA of the CDR3: TGTGCCAGCAGTTTGGCGGGAAACTATGGCTACACCTTC.

This clone appeared a few times. This chain joins TRBV4-3 and TRBJ1-1, with TRBD1 as a possible D gene (6 bases). The CDR3 is 14 amino acids. The V end lost 4 bases, the J end lost 4 bases, and 13 bases lay between the germline ends. Germline CDR1 and CDR2: LGHNA and YSLEER. The CDR3 protein is CASSPGGRGTEAFF. The CDR3 DNA is TGCGCCAGCAGCCCGGGAGGCAGGGGCACTGAAGCTTTCTTT.

The chain is built from TRBV7-6 and TRBJ1-4, with 11 positions matching TRBD1. CDR3 size: 14 residues. V was pared by 5 bases and J by 8 bases, with 4 bases of the junction left unmatched. Per germline, CDR1 SGHVS and CDR2 FNYEAQ. The CDR3 spells CASSRTGGGEKLFF. DNA for the CDR3: TGTGCCAGCAGCCGGACAGGGGGCGGCGAAAAACTGTTTTTT.

The gene calls are TRBV28 and TRBJ2-7; TRBD1 might be the D (6 bases). V was trimmed by 4 bases and J by 3 bases, leaving 10 bases between them. This CDR3 spans 13 amino acids. CDR1 and CDR2 from the germline V gene are MDHEN and SYDVKM. CDR3 DNA sequence: TGTGCCAGCAGTTACGGACAGTACTACGAGCAGTACTTC. Translated, it gives CASSYGQYYEQYF.

The chain joins TRBV4-2 to TRBJ1-6; TRBD1 matches 7 bases. Trimming removed 2 bases from V and 14 bases from J; junction bases left unmatched: 18. The CDR3 has 17 residues. CDR1 and CDR2 (germline): LGHNA, YNFKEQ. CDR3 residues: CASSQRPGTVPFESLHF. In DNA, the CDR3 is TGTGCCAGCAGCCAAAGACCAGGGACAGTCCCCTTCGAGTCCCTCCACTTT.

This clone was counted a few times. V and J are TRBV7-9 and TRBJ1-1, with D uncertain. The CDR3 runs 13 residues. In germline, CDR1 is SEHNR, CDR2 FQNEAQ (reference sequence). V dropped 1 base and J dropped 4 bases, with 7 bases sitting between them. The CDR3: CASSLDSLTEAFF. CDR3 in DNA: TGTGCCAGCAGCTTAGACAGTCTCACTGAAGCTTTCTTT.

The chain uses TRBV11-2 and TRBJ1-1; 7 positions match TRBD1. Per germline, CDR1 SGHAT and CDR2 FQNNGV. V lost 4 bases and J lost 1; bases outside the gene matches: 3. The CDR3 covers 14 residues. The CDR3 coding sequence is TGTGCCAGCAGCTCCCGGGACAGGAACACTGAAGCTTTCTTT. It yields the protein CASSSRDRNTEAFF.

This clone is medium-sized in the sample. The J gene is TRBJ2-1, the V gene TRBV4-3; D is perhaps TRBD2 (6 bases). Trimming took off 1 base at V and 6 bases at J, with 13 bases between the two ends. Germline values: CDR1 LGHNA, CDR2 YSLEER. The CDR3 sequence is 15 residues long. This CDR3 is CASSQGIGSINEQFF. For the CDR3, the DNA is TGCGCCAGCAGCCAAGGGATCGGGAGTATCAATGAGCAGTTCTTC.

The V and J genes are TRBV14 and TRBJ2-7; 11 bases are shared with TRBD2. This CDR3 spans 16 amino acids. CDR1 is SGHDN and CDR2 is FVKESK in the germline V gene. With V trimmed by 5 bases and J by 7 bases, 13 bases remained unmatched. The CDR3: CASSSLTSGAYGEQYF. DNA for the CDR3: TGTGCCAGCAGCTCCCTGACTAGCGGGGCCTATGGGGAGCAGTACTTC.

V gene TRBV5-1 combines with J gene TRBJ2-5; D gene unclear. The CDR3 is 16 residues long. Germline V CDR1 and CDR2: SGHRS, YFSETQ. Trimming took 5 bases from V and 3 from J, leaving 20 bases between them. CDR3 sequence: CASRRPGSRAEETQYF. As DNA, the CDR3 is TGCGCCAGCAGACGACCGGGTTCTCGCGCGGAAGAGACCCAGTACTTC. Variable domain in full (rest from reference TRBV5-1 and TRBJ2-5): KAGVTQTPRYLIKTRGQQVTLSCSPISGHRSVSWYQQTPGQGLQFLFEYFSETQRNKGNFPGRFSGRQFSNSRSEMNVSTLELGDSALYLCASRRPGSRAEETQYFGPGTRLLVL.

The chain is built from TRBV6-1 and TRBJ2-7; a weak D match, TRBD1 (6 bases). The germline V gene encodes CDR1 MNHNS and CDR2 SASEGT. The CDR3 is 13 amino acids. V lost 6 bases, J lost 3 bases, and 12 bases lay in between. CDR3 nucleotides: TGTGCCAGCAGAAACAGGGACCACTACGAGCAGTACTTC. This codes for CASRNRDHYEQYF.

This clone was seen only a few times. This chain connects TRBV5-6 to TRBJ2-1, with D possibly matching TRBD2 (5 bases). V was clipped by 1 base and J by 0 bases, with 8 bases between them. From germline, CDR1 is SGHDT and CDR2 YYEEEE. This CDR3 spans 15 amino acids. CDR3 sequence (DNA): TGTGCCAGCAGCTTGATAGCGAGCTCCTACAATGAGCAGTTCTTC. It translates to CASSLIASSYNEQFF.

This clone showed up just a few times. The V and J genes are TRBV4-3 and TRBJ1-2; 7 bases line up with TRBD1. The CDR3 extends over 14 amino acids. Germline V lookup: CDR1 LGHNA, CDR2 YSLEER. V was clipped by 1 base and J by 6 bases; unmatched bases: 5. This chain's CDR3 is CASSQVGRGDGYTF. The CDR3 DNA is TGCGCCAGCAGCCAAGTGGGCAGGGGGGATGGCTACACCTTC.

DNA of the CDR3: TGTGCCAGAACTGGGACTAGCGGGAGGAAGACCCAGTACTTC. Translated: CARTGTSGRKTQYF. This chain uses TRBV2 with TRBJ2-5, with 15 bases that match TRBD2. Trimming at V came to 9 bases and at J to 6 bases, leaving 5 bases not matched to a gene. CDR3 length: 14 amino acids. Germline values: CDR1 SNHLY, CDR2 FYNNEI.